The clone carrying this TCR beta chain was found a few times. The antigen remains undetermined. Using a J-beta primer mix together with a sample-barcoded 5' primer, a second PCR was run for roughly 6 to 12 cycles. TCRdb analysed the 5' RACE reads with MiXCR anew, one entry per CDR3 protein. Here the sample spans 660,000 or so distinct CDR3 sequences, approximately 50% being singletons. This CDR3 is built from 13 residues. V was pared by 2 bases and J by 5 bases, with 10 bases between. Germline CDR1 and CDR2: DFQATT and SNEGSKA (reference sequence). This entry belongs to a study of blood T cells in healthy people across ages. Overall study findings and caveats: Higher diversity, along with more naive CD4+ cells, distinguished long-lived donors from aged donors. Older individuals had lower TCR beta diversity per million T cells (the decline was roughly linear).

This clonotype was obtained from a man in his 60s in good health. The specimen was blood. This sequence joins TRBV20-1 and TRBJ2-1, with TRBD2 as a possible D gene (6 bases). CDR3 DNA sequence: TGCAGTGCTAGAACTAGCCCTCACAATGAGCAGTTCTTC. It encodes CSARTSPHNEQFF.